These 7 T cell receptor beta chains were all obtained from the same sample, sequenced in a study of blood T cell repertoires in COVID-19. Clones were read by immunoSEQ multiplex PCR, and TCRdb kept only the in-frame ones, dropping some. The data hold 50,000 or so clones, with 84% observed a single time. Sequencing was carried out using peripheral blood. The receptor source for this set is a man aged 50-60 years with acute or convalescent COVID-19.

CDR3 in DNA: TGTGCCAGCAGTTTAGCGGGAAGCAATCAGCCCCAGCATTTT. As protein: CASSLAGSNQPQHF. The chain uses TRBV28 and TRBJ1-5; D call uncertain. The CDR3 is made up of 14 amino acids. V dropped 2 bases and J dropped 1 base, with 6 bases sitting between them. In germline, CDR1 is MDHEN, CDR2 SYDVKM.

A single count supports this clone. This chain connects TRBV19 to TRBJ2-3; possible D gene TRBD2, 6 bases. The V gene lost 3 bases and the J gene lost 3 bases, with 13 bases spanning the gap. Germline CDR1 reads LNHDA; CDR2 reads SQIVND (reference sequence). The CDR3 is made up of 15 amino acids. The CDR3 DNA is TGTGCCAGTAGTATGGAGGGTCGGAGGACAGATACGCAGTATTTT. It codes for CASSMEGRRTDTQYF.

The genes are TRBV5-1 and TRBJ1-6, with 7 bases that match TRBD1. Germline V gene lookup returns CDR1 SGHRS and CDR2 YFSETQ. V gave up 5 bases and J gave up 5 bases; unmatched junction bases: 1. The CDR3 contains 13 residues. CDR3 residues: CASSGQDNSPLHF. The CDR3 DNA follows: TGCGCCAGCAGTGGACAGGATAATTCACCCCTCCACTTT.

The rearrangement joins TRBV7-8 to TRBJ2-2; TRBD2 agrees at 7 bases. The CDR3 contains 15 residues. Trimming removed 2 bases from V and 6 bases from J; junction bases left unmatched: 6. The germline CDR1 and CDR2 sequences are SGHVS and FQNEAQ. CDR3 bases: TGTGCCAGCAGCTTACCCAGACTAGCCGCCGGGGAGCTGTTTTTT. Residues: CASSLPRLAAGELFF.

The chain couples TRBV5-1 to TRBJ1-3; 8 nucleotides agree with TRBD1. The length of the CDR3 is 15 residues. CDR1 is SGHRS and CDR2 is YFSETQ in the germline V gene. V gave up 4 bases and J gave up 5 bases; unmatched junction bases: 8. The CDR3 DNA reads TGCGCCAGCAGCCCCGGCAGGGGGCAAAGAAACACCATATATTTT. Protein product: CASSPGRGQRNTIYF. Full variable domain (remainder filled in from reference TRBV5-1 and TRBJ1-3): KAGVTQTPRYLIKTRGQQVTLSCSPISGHRSVSWYQQTPGQGLQFLFEYFSETQRNKGNFPGRFSGRQFSNSRSEMNVSTLELGDSALYLCASSPGRGQRNTIYFGEGSWLTVV.

J is TRBJ2-2 and V is TRBV6-5, with 8 positions matching TRBD2. The V gene's germline CDR1 is MNHEY and CDR2 SVGAGI. Losses at the gene ends were 5 bases for V and 0 bases for J; bases not matched to a gene: 2. The CDR3 totals 15 residues. CDR3 nucleotides: TGTGCCAGCAGTACGGGACTAGCGAACACCGGGGAGCTGTTTTTT. Translated, it gives CASSTGLANTGELFF.

The V and J genes are TRBV6-1 and TRBJ2-2; the match to TRBD1 covers 9 bases. The germline V gene has CDR1 MNHNS and CDR2 SASEGT. The CDR3 consists of 17 residues. J was trimmed by 2 bases and V by 2 bases; bases with no gene match: 6. CDR3 sequence (DNA): TGTGCCAGCAGTGAATTGGGACAGGGAAGAAACACCGGGGAGCTGTTTTTT. This encodes CASSELGQGRNTGELFF.